Each of the 6 T cell receptor beta chains below was sequenced from the same sample in a study of T-cell memory formation after mild COVID-19. From the 5' RACE reads, TCRdb called clonotypes with MiXCR, one entry per CDR3 protein. The repertoire holds some 54,000 distinct CDR3 sequences, 9.5% seen once, with around 1.2% in the top ten. Sequencing used PBMCs or a T cell subset sorted from them (not recorded which). The receptors derive from a man between 18 and 29 years old who had mild COVID-19 (a few samples of this study predate the infection). Cell type and time point are not known.

This clonotype was seen at least ten times. The gene calls are TRBV4-1 and TRBJ2-1; D may be TRBD2 (5 bases). The germline gives CDR1 MGHRA, CDR2 YSYEKL. The CDR3 runs 13 residues. Between the trimmed V and J ends, which lost 0 bases and 8 bases, there was a span of 8 bases. The CDR3 nucleotides read TGCGCCAGCAGCCAAGATCTAGCAGATGAGCAGTTCTTC. Its translation: CASSQDLADEQFF.

This clonotype was observed a few times. The chain has TRBV11-2 and TRBJ1-1, with D uncertain. The CDR3 contains 13 residues. Looked up from germline, CDR1 is SGHAT and CDR2 is FQNNGV. V was cut by 1 base and J by 3 bases, with 6 bases left in between. The CDR3 coding sequence is TGTGCCAGCAGCTTAGCCAGATACACTGAAGCTTTCTTT. Translating it yields CASSLARYTEAFF.

This clonotype was counted only a few times. This sequence joins TRBV5-1 and TRBJ2-1; 14 bases align to TRBD2. The CDR3 extends over 15 amino acids. V shed 4 bases and J 6 bases; nucleotides not matched to a gene: 3. Germline values: CDR1 SGHRS, CDR2 YFSETQ. CDR3: CASSVGLAGGNEQFF. Here the CDR3 DNA reads TGCGCCAGCAGCGTCGGACTAGCGGGGGGCAATGAGCAGTTCTTC.

V gene TRBV7-2 combines with J gene TRBJ1-5; D gene unclear. CDR3 length equals 13 residues. The ends were cut back, 9 bases at V and 0 bases at J, with 9 bases in the middle. CDR1 and CDR2 (germline): SGHTA, FQGNSA. The CDR3 DNA reads TGTGCCAGTTCCCCGCGTAGCAATCAGCCCCAGCATTTT. This gives the protein CASSPRSNQPQHF.

In this sample, this clonotype turned up many times. J is TRBJ2-5 and V is TRBV6-5; tentatively, D is TRBD1 (6 bases). The CDR3 covers 14 residues. V gave up 6 bases and J gave up 2 bases, with 13 bases separating them. The germline V gene encodes CDR1 MNHEY and CDR2 SVGAGI. The chain's CDR3 is CASSHRAPQETQYF. CDR3 nucleotide sequence: TGTGCCAGCAGCCACAGGGCCCCACAAGAGACCCAGTACTTC.

This clonotype was observed a single time. The chain has TRBV30 and TRBJ1-1; possible D gene TRBD1, 5 bases. The CDR3 is 13 amino acids. Trimming cost V 0 bases and J 1 base, with 6 bases left between them. CDR1 and CDR2 (germline): GTSNPN, SVGIG (reference sequence). CDR3 protein: CAWSVQGNTEAFF. The CDR3 DNA reads as TGTGCCTGGAGTGTCCAGGGGAACACTGAAGCTTTCTTT.